Below, 16 T cell receptor beta chains from the same sample are listed, as sequenced in a study of T-cell reconstitution after alpha-beta-depleted transplantation in children. Unique molecular identifiers were built into the TCRbeta library. TCRdb fed the PCR reads into MiXCR, producing one record per CDR3 protein. The table records about 640,000 distinct CDR3 sequences, roughly 17% of them present only once. Specimen: PBMCs from the stem cell graft donor, collected from the stem cell graft. Receptors were obtained from a human donor who donated a stem cell graft to a child with acute myeloid leukemia.

The genes are TRBV12-3 or TRBV12-4 and TRBJ2-5, with 7 bases lining up with TRBD1. The CDR3 is 13 amino acids. The junction had 5 bases not matched to a gene; V was cut back by 7 bases and J by 3 bases. The CDR3, as DNA: TGTGCCAGCACCCTTACAGGGGAAGAGACCCAGTACTTC. Encoded protein: CASTLTGEETQYF.

Ten or more counts support this clonotype. V gene TRBV15 combines with J gene TRBJ2-1; 9 nucleotides line up with TRBD2. Germline CDR1 is LNHNV and CDR2 is YYDKDF (reference sequence). Unmatched junction bases numbered 10, after V lost 0 bases and J lost 4 bases. The CDR3 contains 18 residues. CDR3 residues: CATSRDVQSAGGYNEQFF. As DNA, the CDR3 is TGTGCCACCAGCAGAGACGTCCAGTCAGCGGGGGGATACAATGAGCAGTTCTTC. Full variable domain (remainder filled in from reference TRBV15 and TRBJ2-1): DAMVIQNPRYQVTQFGKPVTLSCSQTLNHNVMYWYQQKSSQAPKLLFHYYDKDFNNEADTPDNFQSRRPNTSFCFLDIRSPGLGDTAMYLCATSRDVQSAGGYNEQFFGPGTRLTVL.

This clonotype was counted many times. The chain joins TRBV12-3 or TRBV12-4 to TRBJ1-5; D ambiguous. The CDR3 runs to 13 residues. Trimming stripped 2 bases from V and 2 bases from J, with 4 bases between. The DNA of the CDR3 is TGTGCCAGCAGTTTATGGGGCAATCAGCCCCAGCATTTT. This encodes CASSLWGNQPQHF.

This clonotype has a count of ten or more. The genes are TRBV20-1 and TRBJ1-2, with a weak D call TRBD1 (5 bases). The CDR3 totals 14 residues. V lost 2 bases and J lost 1, with 11 bases in between. CDR1 and CDR2 (germline): DFQATT, SNEGSKA (reference sequence). CDR3 DNA sequence: TGCAGTGCTAGAAGTGGGACTTTTAACTATGGCTACACCTTC. It is translated as CSARSGTFNYGYTF.

Details on this clonotype: The junction departs from germline at one end; a sequencing error may be responsible. J is TRBJ1-1 and V is TRBV20-1, with a possible D match to TRBD1 (6 bases). CDR1 is DFQATT, CDR2 SNEGSKA, per germline (reference sequence). This CDR3 is built from 9 residues. CDR3 amino acids: CCGGEAPGF. Written as DNA, the CDR3 is TGCTGTGGGGGCGAGGCTCCAGGCTTT.

The V call is TRBV7-7, the J call TRBJ1-1; tentative D call: TRBD1 (5 bases). V lost 1 base and J 1 base, leaving 22 bases between the germline ends. CDR1 is SSHAT, CDR2 FNYEAQ, per germline (reference sequence). The CDR3 has 19 residues. CDR3 protein: CASSLDTRRNIGGNTEAFF. The CDR3 nucleotides are TGTGCCAGCAGCTTAGACACCAGGAGGAACATTGGGGGGAACACTGAAGCTTTCTTT.

This clonotype was counted a few times. The chain recombines TRBV6-2 or TRBV6-3 with TRBJ2-3; D unresolved. This CDR3 is built from 13 residues. Deletions cut 4 bases from V and 6 bases from J, with 11 bases between. CDR1 and CDR2 from the germline V gene are MNHEY and SVGEGT. The CDR3 DNA is TGTGCCAGCAGTTCCCGCCGGTTTGATACGCAGTATTTT. It is translated as CASSSRRFDTQYF.

The V call is TRBV12-3 or TRBV12-4, the J call TRBJ2-2, with 7 nucleotides matching TRBD1. V was clipped by 7 bases and J by 7 bases; unmatched bases: 9. The CDR3 totals 14 residues. This CDR3 reads CASTLQGWIGELFF. For the CDR3, the DNA is TGTGCCAGCACCCTACAGGGGTGGATCGGGGAGCTGTTTTTT.

This clonotype occurred a few times. V is TRBV20-1 and J is TRBJ2-4, with D perhaps matching TRBD2 (6 bases). Germline CDR1 and CDR2: DFQATT and SNEGSKA (reference sequence). This CDR3 spans 14 amino acids. Trimming pared 6 bases from V and 5 bases from J, leaving 17 bases between. The CDR3: CSASPLGGENIQYF. The CDR3 DNA reads as TGCAGTGCAAGCCCCCTCGGAGGGGAAAACATTCAGTACTTC.

This clonotype came up a few times. The CDR3 DNA reads as TGCAGTGCTAGAGACCGCCGGGTCTGGGAGACCCAGTACTTC. Translating gives CSARDRRVWETQYF. The chain couples TRBV20-1 to TRBJ2-5; unclear D gene. Germline V CDR1 and CDR2: DFQATT, SNEGSKA (reference sequence). Trimming removed 0 bases at V and 5 bases at J, with 13 bases between. The CDR3 runs 14 residues.

This clonotype came up many times. V is TRBV5-6 and J is TRBJ2-2, with no clear D. CDR3 length equals 15 residues. CDR1 and CDR2 from the germline V gene are SGHDT and YYEEEE. V lost 0 bases, J lost 5 bases, and 11 bases lay in between. DNA for the CDR3: TGTGCCAGCAGCTTGGGAGCCCGGTTTACCGGGGAGCTGTTTTTT. It is translated as CASSLGARFTGELFF.

This clonotype was counted only a few times. In DNA form, the CDR3 reads TGCAGTGCTAGACTGTTAGGCAATCAGCCCCAGCATTTT. Translating gives CSARLLGNQPQHF. The V call is TRBV20-1, the J call TRBJ1-5; D gene ambiguous. The germline V gene encodes CDR1 DFQATT and CDR2 SNEGSKA (reference sequence). The length of the CDR3 is 13 residues. V was trimmed by 2 bases and J by 2 bases, leaving 7 bases between them.

This clonotype was detected many times. V gene TRBV12-3 or TRBV12-4 combines with J gene TRBJ2-7; D is unresolved. V dropped 5 bases and J dropped 2 bases, with 7 bases sitting between them. CDR3 length equals 12 residues. The CDR3: CASSPSPYEQYF. DNA for the CDR3: TGTGCCAGCAGTCCCTCCCCCTACGAGCAGTACTTC.

The rearrangement joins TRBV18 to TRBJ2-1, with 8 bases that match TRBD1. This CDR3 comprises 20 residues. Losses at the gene ends were 2 bases for V and 0 bases for J; bases not matched to a gene: 15. From germline, CDR1 is KGHSH and CDR2 LQKENI. The CDR3 is CASSPMARTGLPSSYNEQFF. DNA of the CDR3: TGTGCCAGCTCACCAATGGCTAGGACAGGGCTCCCGAGCTCCTACAATGAGCAGTTCTTC.

The chain links TRBV9 to TRBJ2-5; the D gene is possibly TRBD2 (7 bases). Germline lookup yields CDR1 SGDLS and CDR2 YYNGEE. The V end was cut by 4 bases, the J end by 3 bases, with 16 bases between. This CDR3 region has 15 residues. This chain's CDR3 is CASSPRGAVEETQYF. CDR3 nucleotide sequence: TGTGCCAGCAGCCCCCGGGGGGCGGTGGAAGAGACCCAGTACTTC.

About this clonotype: A much larger clonotype is one base distant, so this may be a read error. The chain employs TRBV20-1 and TRBJ1-4; 10 bases map to TRBD1. The CDR3 covers 16 residues. CDR1 and CDR2 from the germline V gene are DFQATT and SNEGSKA (reference sequence). In nucleotides, the CDR3 is TGCTGTGCTAGAGATAAGGCGGGGACAGGGGAAGGAAAACTGTTTTTT. This gives the protein CCARDKAGTGEGKLFF.